This T cell receptor (beta chain) was sequenced during a study of PD-L1 blockade in urothelial cancer. Study summary: Prior regimens of chemotherapy numbered 0 to 3 per patient. At 3 weeks after treatment start (second dose) and again at 6 weeks, blood was analyzed. A median of about 140,000 T cells was found in the blood samples.

The time point denotes: pretreatment peripheral blood. To note about this clone: Its cognate antigen is unknown.

Generated by immunoSEQ multiplex PCR, the TCRdb table keeps only in-frame clones and is missing some. The sample contains about 52,000 clones, 84% of which appear only once. Study-level points and caveats: Where pretreatment blood TCR clonality fell below the median, better survival was predicted.

CDR3 length: 13 residues. The trim removed 1 base at V and 7 bases at J, leaving 4 bases unmatched. The germline CDR1 and CDR2 sequences are GTSNPN and SVGIG (reference sequence). This receptor was identified in a man aged 45-65 years with urothelial cancer. Sequencing was performed on PBMCs, taken around atezolizumab (anti-PD-L1) treatment. J is TRBJ1-5 and V is TRBV30; 7 bases line up with TRBD1. This chain's CDR3 is CAWSGDRAQPQHF. CDR3 in DNA: TGTGCCTGGAGTGGGGACAGAGCCCAGCCCCAGCATTTT.